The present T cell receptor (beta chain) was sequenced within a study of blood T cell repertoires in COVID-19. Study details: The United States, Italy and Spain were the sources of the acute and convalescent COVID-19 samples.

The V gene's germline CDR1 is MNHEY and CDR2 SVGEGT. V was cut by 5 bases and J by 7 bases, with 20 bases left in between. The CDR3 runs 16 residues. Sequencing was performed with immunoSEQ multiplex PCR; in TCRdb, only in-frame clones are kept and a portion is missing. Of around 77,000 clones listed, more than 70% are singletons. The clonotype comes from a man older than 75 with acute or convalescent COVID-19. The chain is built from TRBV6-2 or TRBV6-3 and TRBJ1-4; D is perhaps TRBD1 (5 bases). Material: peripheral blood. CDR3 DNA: TGTGCCAGCAGTCCCCAGCAAAGGGGATTAGGTGAAAAACTGTTTTTT. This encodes CASSPQQRGLGEKLFF.